Below, 19 T cell receptor beta chains from the same sample are listed, as sequenced in a study of blood T cells in healthy people across ages. The use of a sample-barcoded 5' primer and a J-beta primer mix characterized a second PCR of roughly 6 to 11 cycles. TCRdb reprocessed the 5' RACE reads via MiXCR and lists one record per CDR3 protein. The sample lists 1.5 million to 2 million distinct CDR3 sequences, about 35% occurring once. Sequenced: blood. The receptors were gathered from a woman in her thirties in good health.

About this clonotype itself: At one of its ends the junction is not consistent with the germline gene, which may arise from a read error. The CDR3 DNA is TGTGCCAACAGTTTATTCCAAATAAGCGGGAGTACGTACAATGAGCAGTTCTTC. This gives the protein CANSLFQISGSTYNEQFF. The J gene is TRBJ2-1, the V gene TRBV28, with TRBD2 matching over 8 bases. The CDR3 has 18 residues. CDR1 is MDHEN and CDR2 is SYDVKM in the germline V gene.

The chain joins TRBV2 to TRBJ2-2; perhaps D is TRBD1 or TRBD2 (5 bases each). CDR3 length equals 12 residues. Deletions cut 10 bases from V and 8 bases from J, with 14 bases between. Germline-derived CDR1 and CDR2 are SNHLY and FYNNEI. The CDR3: CAIGTPGGELFF. CDR3 bases: TGTGCCATCGGGACCCCAGGAGGGGAGCTGTTTTTT.

Concerning this clonotype itself: One end of the junction is discordant with germline, which a read error may explain. The chain is built from TRBV11-2 and TRBJ2-1; 11 bases agree with TRBD2. CDR3 length equals 15 residues. Per the germline V gene, CDR1 is SGHAT and CDR2 is FQNNGV. The CDR3 DNA is TGTGCCAGCAGCGCGACTAGCGGGACCTACGATGAGCAGTTCTTC. It yields the protein CASSATSGTYDEQFF.

This clonotype was found many times. This chain uses TRBV10-3 with TRBJ2-7, with 7 positions matching TRBD1. The CDR3 contains 13 residues. After removal of 7 bases from V and 2 bases from J, the junction contained 5 bases not matched to a gene. Germline assignment: CDR1 ENHRY and CDR2 SYGVKD. CDR3: CAIKGQVTYEQYF. In nucleotides, the CDR3 is TGTGCCATCAAAGGACAGGTTACCTACGAGCAGTACTTC.

This clonotype came up a few times. The chain couples TRBV4-1 to TRBJ1-6, with a tentative D call TRBD1 (5 bases). The CDR3 runs to 16 residues. V dropped 5 bases and J dropped 5 bases, with 16 bases sitting between them. CDR1 MGHRA and CDR2 YSYEKL come from the germline V gene. The CDR3, as DNA: TGCGCCAGCAGCAATCAGGGAAAGGGCGATAATTCACCCCTCCACTTT. Protein sequence: CASSNQGKGDNSPLHF.

This clonotype was counted between two and nine times. The chain links TRBV20-1 to TRBJ2-1; either TRBD1 or TRBD2 may fit D (5 bases each). The germline V gene has CDR1 DFQATT and CDR2 SNEGSKA (reference sequence). With 3 bases removed from V and 5 bases from J, the gap between germline ends came to 14 bases. The CDR3 is made up of 14 amino acids. CDR3 coding DNA: TGCAGTGCTAGTATCCCAGGGAGAAACAATGAGCAGTTCTTC. It translates to CSASIPGRNNEQFF.

This clonotype has at least ten counts. V is TRBV10-3 and J is TRBJ2-7, with unresolved D. With 2 bases removed from V and 1 base from J, the gap between germline ends came to 6 bases. The germline gives CDR1 ENHRY, CDR2 SYGVKD. The CDR3 contains 13 residues. CDR3 sequence: CAISESHSYEQYF. As DNA, the CDR3 is TGTGCCATCAGTGAGAGTCATTCCTACGAGCAGTACTTC.

Remarks on this clonotype: A much larger clone lies a single base off, so this may be a read error. This sequence joins TRBV29-1 and TRBJ2-4; TRBD2 matches at 9 bases. The CDR3 has 15 residues. Germline CDR1 SQVTM, CDR2 ANQGSEA. V dropped 6 bases and J dropped 4; count of bases not matched to a gene: 10. The CDR3 DNA reads TGCAGCGTCACTGAGACTAGCGGTAGTAAAAACATTCAGTACTTC. Translation: CSVTETSGSKNIQYF.

This clonotype was seen ten or more times. The chain is built from TRBV5-1 and TRBJ2-7, with 7 nucleotides matching TRBD1. The CDR3 has 15 residues. The V gene's germline CDR1 is SGHRS and CDR2 YFSETQ. V was pared by 0 bases and J by 1 base, with 4 bases of the junction left unmatched. The CDR3 is CASSLGRGQSYEQYF. The CDR3 nucleotides read TGCGCCAGCAGCTTGGGCAGGGGACAGTCCTACGAGCAGTACTTC.

This clonotype appeared a few times. The rearrangement links TRBV10-3 to TRBJ1-2; D uncertain. Germline V lookup: CDR1 ENHRY, CDR2 SYGVKD. The CDR3 sequence is 14 residues long. V was pared by 3 bases and J by 5 bases, with 13 bases between. The CDR3 loop is CAISDYRGDYGYTF. The CDR3 DNA sequence: TGTGCCATCAGTGATTACAGAGGAGATTATGGCTACACCTTC.

The V call is TRBV5-6, the J call TRBJ1-1, with 12 bases lining up with TRBD1. The CDR3 totals 17 residues. CDR1 SGHDT and CDR2 YYEEEE come from the germline V gene. The V gene end was trimmed by 4 bases and the J gene end by 1 base; junction bases not matched to a gene: 8. CDR3 sequence reads: CASSPGTGGMKNTEAFF. Here the CDR3 DNA reads TGTGCCAGCAGCCCCGGGACAGGGGGCATGAAGAACACTGAAGCTTTCTTT.

For this clonotype: One end of the junction fails to match germline, which may point to a read error. The chain employs TRBV5-1 and TRBJ1-1; D gene unclear. CDR1 SGHRS and CDR2 YFSETQ come from the germline V gene. The CDR3 spans 12 residues. CDR3 amino acids: CASSLDYTVAFF. DNA of the CDR3: TGCGCCAGCAGCTTGGATTACACTGTAGCTTTCTTT. Combining the CDR3 with reference TRBV5-1 and TRBJ1-1 gives the whole variable domain KAGVTQTPRYLIKTRGQQVTLSCSPISGHRSVSWYQQTPGQGLQFLFEYFSETQRNKGNFPGRFSGRQFSNSRSEMNVSTLELGDSALYLCASSLDYTVAFFGQGTRLTVV.

The rearrangement joins TRBV4-1 to TRBJ1-6, with TRBD1 as a possible D gene (6 bases). CDR1 is MGHRA, CDR2 YSYEKL, per germline. The length of the CDR3 is 16 residues. Trimming left V 3 bases short and J 2 bases short, with 11 bases between. CDR3 amino acids: CASSHPGTPYNSPLHF. CDR3 DNA sequence: TGCGCCAGCAGCCACCCCGGGACACCCTATAATTCACCCCTCCACTTT.

This clonotype has at least ten counts. This chain uses TRBV4-2 with TRBJ2-1; 7 nucleotides line up with TRBD2. The V gene end was trimmed by 0 bases and the J gene end by 4 bases; junction bases not matched to a gene: 12. CDR3 length equals 18 residues. Germline CDR1 LGHNA, CDR2 YNFKEQ. DNA for the CDR3: TGTGCCAGCAGCCAAGAAGGGAGCGATAGCGGGTCTTACAATGAGCAGTTCTTC. This translates into CASSQEGSDSGSYNEQFF.

The chain employs TRBV20-1 and TRBJ2-1, with TRBD1 identical over 8 bases. The J segment lost 7 bases and the V segment lost 8 bases, leaving 16 bases of the junction unmatched. The CDR3 has 15 residues. The germline V gene encodes CDR1 DFQATT and CDR2 SNEGSKA (reference sequence). CDR3 amino acids: CSTHPRTGSLNEQFF. The CDR3 nucleotides read TGCAGTACCCATCCCAGGACAGGGTCCTTGAATGAGCAGTTCTTC.

The rearrangement uses TRBV27 and TRBJ2-1, with TRBD2 identical over 7 bases. After removal of 6 bases from V and 10 bases from J, the junction contained 6 bases not matched to a gene. This CDR3 contains 12 residues. Per the germline V gene, CDR1 is MNHEY and CDR2 is SMNVEV (reference sequence). The DNA for the CDR3 is TGTGCCAGCAGGGGCGGGAGCGAAGAGCAGTTCTTC. The encoded protein is CASRGGSEEQFF.

The chain joins TRBV28 to TRBJ2-3; D might be TRBD1 (6 bases). The CDR3 contains 16 residues. Between the trimmed V and J ends, which lost 6 bases and 5 bases, there was a span of 21 bases. Germline V lookup: CDR1 MDHEN, CDR2 SYDVKM. In DNA form, the CDR3 reads TGTGCCAGCAGGCAAACGACAGGTACCCACCGAGATACGCAGTATTTT. Amino acids: CASRQTTGTHRDTQYF.

V usage is TRBV5-1 and J usage is TRBJ2-5, with 10 bases that match TRBD1. Germline V gene data show CDR1 as SGHRS and CDR2 as YFSETQ. The CDR3 extends over 20 amino acids. V lost 0 bases, J lost 6 bases, and 20 bases stayed unmatched. This CDR3 reads CASSLVFRPGTGVEGKTQYF. The CDR3, as DNA: TGCGCCAGCAGCTTGGTGTTCCGACCCGGGACAGGGGTCGAGGGGAAGACCCAGTACTTC.

In its sample, this clonotype was seen a few times. This rearrangement joins TRBV6-5 to TRBJ2-3, with D tentatively TRBD2 (5 bases). Germline CDR1 reads MNHEY; CDR2 reads SVGAGI. This CDR3 has 14 amino acids. The ends were cut back, 6 bases at V and 1 base at J, with 11 bases in the middle. The CDR3 loop reads CASRTVGGTDTQYF. CDR3 in DNA: TGTGCCAGCAGAACCGTCGGGGGCACAGATACGCAGTATTTT.